The T cell receptor (beta chain) under discussion was sequenced for a study of blood T cells in healthy people across ages. Next came a second PCR, run for about 6 to 11 cycles, which used a sample-barcoded 5' primer along with a J-beta primer mix. Every sample gave at least 2.5 million paired-end reads containing CDR3. One entry per CDR3 protein results from TCRdb running MiXCR on the 5' RACE reads. The sample lists 550,000 to 750,000 distinct CDR3 sequences, about 21% occurring once. The table lists this clonotype with many counts. Its target is not known. Donors ranged from 6 to 90 years old and were healthy Caucasians in Russia. Study-wide results and caveats: Age advanced and TCR beta diversity per million T cells fell, roughly linearly.

V lost 8 bases to trimming and J lost 7 bases; unmatched junction nucleotides: 3. The CDR3 is made up of 12 amino acids. The V gene's germline CDR1 is SNHLY and CDR2 FYNNEI. The sequencing sample was made of blood. V gene TRBV2 combines with J gene TRBJ1-4; 8 bases are a match to TRBD1. The sequence derives from a man between 65 and 85 years old in good health. The CDR3 region is CASGGQGEKLFF. The CDR3 DNA reads as TGTGCCAGCGGCGGACAGGGTGAAAAACTGTTTTTT.